This TCR beta chain comes out of a study of blood T cells in healthy people across ages (dated by TCRdb to the mid-2010s). As for the study more broadly: Template switching captured roughly one uniquely barcoded TCR beta cDNA molecule per two T cells in model experiments. Age-related changes in TCR beta repertoire diversity were measured in the study by deep sequencing normalized with unique cDNA molecular identifiers. The donors were divided into four age groups: young (average roughly 15 years), middle-aged (roughly 42), aged (approximately 62) and long-lived (around 80). To avoid experimental bias, donors of different ages were spread randomly across the sequencing lanes. The study analyzed two additional independent replicas of 1 million unique cDNA reads from the same blood draw for two donors, one aged 18 to 30 and one aged 80 or older. Results the study describes overall, beyond this receptor: Because the CMV infection status of the donors was unknown, age-related changes in expanded clonotypes may potentially have been confounded. Estimates of total diversity based on one million sequenced T cells were considered lower bounds and underestimates. Observed TCR beta diversity per million T cells fell roughly linearly with age, and a significant reduction was already apparent by age about 43. Since profiling was done on bulk unsorted PBMCs, naive and antigen-experienced compartments could not be conclusively compared. Observed TCR beta diversity correlated strongly with the percentage of naive T cells measured by flow cytometry. Compared with the aged group, the long-lived group had more naive CD4+ T cells, fewer expanded clones and increased TCR diversity, a pattern suggesting age selection.

The protocol used for the library was 5' RACE. The sequencer was an Illumina HiSeq 2500. The second PCR ran for about 7 to 11 cycles and used a J-beta primer mix along with a sample-barcoded 5' primer. A template-switch 5' adaptor carrying 12 random nucleotides introduced a unique molecular identifier onto each TCR beta cDNA molecule. Each sample yielded at least 3 million CDR3-containing paired-end reads. First-strand cDNA was synthesized from all RNA with the Mint cDNA synthesis kit, primed by a TRBC-specific oligonucleotide. All cDNA was treated with uracil-DNA glycosylase and then went through a first 18-cycle PCR with the universal primers M1SS and BC2_uni_R. The source study handled its data this way. Normalization of each sample was performed by random selection of 1 million high-quality reads, each carrying a distinct molecular identifier. Instead of being binned into consensus sequences, reads that shared molecular identifiers were thrown out. MiTCR, with a Q25 quality threshold and the strictest error-elimination algorithm, was used for CDR3 identification, clonotype clustering and error correction. Lower-bound total TCR beta diversity was estimated with a nonparametric unseen species model using Euler transformation. In TCRdb, the public reads were trimmed at Q25 with fastp and aligned with MiXCR, with productive beta chains retained. Rows with one shared CDR3 protein collapse into an entry with the most common genes and DNA. TCRdb's processing, not the authors' own work, is the source of the V and J calls. Recorded for this sample are some 670,000 distinct CDR3 sequences; roughly half of them occurred a single time. The ten largest make up about 13% of the sample.

The roughly 39 donors, aged about 6 to 100 years, were systemically healthy Caucasian individuals from Russia. Each donor gave about 9.2 milliliters of peripheral blood, drawn into EDTA-treated Vacutainer tubes. PBMCs were isolated by Ficoll-Paque density-gradient centrifugation, with at least 6 million obtained per sample. Trizol reagent was used to extract total RNA from the PBMCs, yielding at least 5.5 micrograms per sample. Naive CD45RAhigh/CD27high T cell percentages were measured by flow cytometry on a PBMC aliquot from every donor. Taken from cysteine to phenylalanine, the CDR3 has 15 residues. The sequence is cut down to CDR3 DNA, 45 bases in frame from base 1. V sheds 5 bases and J sheds 8 bases, leaving 20 bases between their ends. From a lookup of the germline V gene, CDR1 and CDR2 are SGHRS and YFSETQ. In its sample, this clonotype was seen many times. Its antigen is currently not known. No per-base quality is available; no much larger clone lies one base away.

Source material: blood. This TCR came from a woman older than 75 in good health. The rearranged segments are TRBV5-1 and TRBJ2-1, with the D gene call left open. The DNA is TGCGCCAGCAGTGTGACACGCTCCTCCACGGATGAGCAGTTCTTC. It translates to CASSVTRSSTDEQFF. Where the CDR3 stops, the reference TRBV5-1 and TRBJ2-1 genes take over; the full variable domain is KAGVTQTPRYLIKTRGQQVTLSCSPISGHRSVSWYQQTPGQGLQFLFEYFSETQRNKGNFPGRFSGRQFSNSRSEMNVSTLELGDSALYLCASSVTRSSTDEQFFGPGTRLTVL.